The 32 T cell receptor beta chains presented below share a single source sample, sequenced in a study of blood T cell repertoires in COVID-19. Data came from immunoSEQ multiplex PCR; TCRdb stores just in-frame clones and leaves some out. Among 90,000 or so clones listed, around 88% were seen once. The sequenced sample consisted of peripheral blood. These receptors were obtained from a woman aged 55-69 years with COVID-19, enrolled during active disease.

The CDR3 region is CASSYGRGAREKLFF. DNA of the CDR3: TGTGCCAGCAGTTACGGTCGGGGGGCGCGGGAAAAACTGTTTTTT. The V gene is TRBV6-5, the J gene TRBJ1-4; D possibly corresponds to TRBD1 (6 bases). The V gene's germline CDR1 is MNHEY and CDR2 SVGAGI. This CDR3 spans 15 amino acids. V was clipped by 2 bases and J by 8 bases, with 15 bases between them.

The chain links TRBV6-5 to TRBJ1-4; the D gene is possibly TRBD1 (6 bases). Trimming removed 11 bases from V and 2 bases from J, with 15 bases in between. Germline V gene sequence: CDR1 MNHEY, CDR2 SVGAGI. The CDR3 consists of 14 residues. CDR3 sequence (DNA): TGTGCCTGTCGGGGGGGGGCGACTAATGAAAAACTGTTTTTT. Translated: CACRGGATNEKLFF.

V and J are TRBV6-2 or TRBV6-3 and TRBJ1-2, with D unresolved. Trimming pared 6 bases from V and 3 bases from J, leaving 23 bases between. Germline V gives CDR1 MNHEY, CDR2 SVGEGT. The CDR3 is made up of 17 amino acids. Here the CDR3 reads CASSASYQVKGDYGYTF. The DNA of the CDR3 is TGTGCCAGCAGCGCGTCATATCAGGTCAAAGGTGACTATGGCTACACCTTC.

The chain recombines TRBV6-2 or TRBV6-3 with TRBJ2-2; 8 bases are shared with TRBD1. This CDR3 region has 14 residues. Germline V gene data show CDR1 as MNHEY and CDR2 as SVGEGT. The trim removed 6 bases at V and 6 bases at J, leaving 6 bases unmatched. The CDR3, as DNA: TGTGCCAGCAGCCGGACAGGGTGGGCCGGGGAGCTGTTTTTT. Protein product: CASSRTGWAGELFF.

The chain has TRBV2 and TRBJ1-1, with unresolved D. Germline-derived CDR1 and CDR2 are SNHLY and FYNNEI. The CDR3 extends over 12 amino acids. V shed 1 base and J shed 6 bases, with 6 bases lying between them. CDR3 in DNA: TGTGCCAGCAGTGAAGGCGTAGCTGAAGCTTTCTTT. It translates to CASSEGVAEAFF.

Turning to this clone: Other DNA sequences in the sample encode the same CDR3. The rearrangement joins TRBV5-1 to TRBJ1-1; no definite D call. Germline lookup yields CDR1 SGHRS and CDR2 YFSETQ. V dropped 0 bases and J dropped 3 bases, with 6 bases sitting between them. This CDR3 has 13 residues. CDR3 DNA sequence: TGCGCCAGCAGCTTGGACCGGGACACTGAAGCTTTCTTT. Protein sequence: CASSLDRDTEAFF.

The V gene is TRBV5-5, the J gene TRBJ1-2, with 11 bases identical to TRBD1. V lost 0 bases to trimming and J lost 3 bases; unmatched junction nucleotides: 10. The CDR3 sequence is 18 residues long. Per the germline V gene, CDR1 is SGHKS and CDR2 is YYEKEE (reference sequence). CDR3: CASSLAGGQGAPDYGYTF. The CDR3 DNA reads as TGTGCCAGCAGCTTGGCAGGCGGACAGGGGGCGCCTGACTATGGCTACACCTTC.

The chain uses TRBV6-5 and TRBJ1-1, with D unclear. With 6 bases removed from V and 6 bases from J, the gap between germline ends came to 11 bases. The germline V gene has CDR1 MNHEY and CDR2 SVGAGI. The CDR3 totals 12 residues. The DNA of the CDR3 is TGTGCCAGCAGGAGACAATTCTCTGAAGCTTTCTTT. Amino acid sequence: CASRRQFSEAFF.

The rearrangement uses TRBV5-4 and TRBJ2-1; TRBD1 aligns across 8 bases. From germline, CDR1 is SGHNT and CDR2 YYREEE (reference sequence). J gave up 0 bases and V 0 bases, and 2 bases lay outside the gene matches. The CDR3 consists of 16 residues. The CDR3 sequence is CASSLVTGGSYNEQFF. CDR3 coding DNA: TGTGCCAGCAGCTTGGTAACAGGGGGCTCCTACAATGAGCAGTTCTTC.

V usage is TRBV11-2 and J usage is TRBJ1-6, with a possible D match to TRBD1 (6 bases). This CDR3 comprises 14 residues. Germline CDR1 SGHAT, CDR2 FQNNGV. With 5 bases removed from V and 7 bases from J, the gap between germline ends came to 12 bases. This CDR3 reads CASSPTGLNSPLHF. The CDR3 nucleotides read TGTGCCAGCAGCCCCACAGGGTTGAATTCACCCCTCCACTTT.

V gene TRBV6-6 combines with J gene TRBJ1-2; D gene uncertain. Germline V CDR1 and CDR2: MNHNY, SVGAGI (reference sequence). This CDR3 spans 16 amino acids. Between the trimmed V and J ends, which lost 7 bases and 2 bases, there was a span of 20 bases. The CDR3 protein is CASNSFGEYTNYGYTF. DNA for the CDR3: TGTGCCAGCAACTCGTTCGGGGAGTATACCAACTATGGCTACACCTTC.

The chain recombines TRBV21-1 with TRBJ1-5; TRBD1 was called by the table and not checked on the DNA. TRBV21-1 is annotated as a pseudogene. The CDR3 is made up of 13 amino acids. The CDR3 spells CASLKGVYQPQHF. In DNA, the CDR3 is TGTGCCAGCCTGAAGGGGGTTTATCAGCCCCAGCATTTT.

V usage is TRBV7-8 and J usage is TRBJ2-7; possibly TRBD2 for D (6 bases). Per the germline V gene, CDR1 is SGHVS and CDR2 is FQNEAQ. V dropped 4 bases and J dropped 2 bases, with 15 bases sitting between them. The CDR3 spans 15 residues. The CDR3 sequence: CASSYRDSTAYEQYF. In DNA form, the CDR3 reads TGTGCCAGCAGCTACCGGGACTCAACGGCCTACGAGCAGTACTTC.

The chain links TRBV19 to TRBJ2-2; 15 positions match TRBD2. CDR3 length: 16 amino acids. V lost 5 bases to trimming and J lost 6 bases; unmatched junction nucleotides: 4. From germline, CDR1 is LNHDA and CDR2 SQIVND (reference sequence). CDR3 nucleotides: TGTGCCAGTAGTCCGGGACTAGCGGGGGGCGCCGGGGAGCTGTTTTTT. Translation: CASSPGLAGGAGELFF.

The chain joins TRBV7-7 to TRBJ2-3, with no clear D. With 0 bases removed from V and 0 bases from J, the gap between germline ends came to 7 bases. The CDR3 sequence is 15 residues long. CDR1 is SSHAT, CDR2 FNYEAQ, per germline (reference sequence). DNA for the CDR3: TGTGCCAGCAGCTTAGCGCTAGGAAGCACAGATACGCAGTATTTT. Its translation is CASSLALGSTDTQYF.

V gene TRBV23-1 combines with J gene TRBJ1-5; D not resolved. TRBV23-1 is an ORF for which the function is uncertain. The germline V and J ends were trimmed by 6 bases and 0 bases, with 18 bases remaining between them. The CDR3 loop spans 17 amino acids. The CDR3 is CASRPIRRGISNQPQHF. DNA of the CDR3: TGCGCCAGCAGGCCTATTCGGCGGGGAATTAGCAATCAGCCCCAGCATTTT.

The chain employs TRBV5-6 and TRBJ2-1; D gene unclear. The CDR3 has 13 amino acids. The germline CDR1 and CDR2 sequences are SGHDT and YYEEEE. V lost 4 bases and J lost 5, with 10 bases in between. In nucleotides, the CDR3 is TGTGCCAGCAGCCCCTACAGTGACAATGAGCAGTTCTTC. This gives the protein CASSPYSDNEQFF.

The chain combines TRBV27 with TRBJ2-3, with 9 nucleotides matching TRBD1. Trimming at V came to 2 bases and at J to 5 bases, leaving 2 bases not matched to a gene. This CDR3 has 14 amino acids. The germline gives CDR1 MNHEY, CDR2 SMNVEV (reference sequence). The DNA of the CDR3 is TGTGCCAGCAGTTTAGGGACAGGGAAAGATACGCAGTATTTT. Translated, it gives CASSLGTGKDTQYF.

This clone has just one count. This rearrangement joins TRBV6-5 to TRBJ2-7; 8 nucleotides align to TRBD1. V was clipped by 2 bases and J by 4 bases; unmatched bases: 7. CDR1 MNHEY and CDR2 SVGAGI come from the germline V gene. The CDR3 runs 15 residues. CDR3 DNA: TGTGCCAGCAGTTACGGGGGGACAGGACCGTACGAGCAGTACTTC. Protein product: CASSYGGTGPYEQYF.

The chain is built from TRBV7-8 and TRBJ2-7; TRBD2 matches at 15 bases. This CDR3 region has 19 residues. Germline trimming cut 5 bases from V and 3 bases from J; bases unmatched to any gene: 14. CDR1 and CDR2 (germline): SGHVS, FQNEAQ. As DNA, the CDR3 is TGTGCCAGCAGCCCATTCCCCGGACTAGCGGGGGGGCGAGGCTACGAGCAGTACTTC. As protein: CASSPFPGLAGGRGYEQYF.

This chain joins TRBV4-1 and TRBJ1-5, with TRBD1 matching 10 bases. The length of the CDR3 is 17 residues. After removal of 2 bases from V and 4 bases from J, the junction contained 8 bases not matched to a gene. CDR1 and CDR2 (germline): MGHRA, YSYEKL. For the CDR3, the DNA is TGCGCCAGCAGCCAACCGGCCGGGACAGGGGTTAATCAGCCCCAGCATTTT. Encoded protein: CASSQPAGTGVNQPQHF.

The genes are TRBV25-1 and TRBJ2-1; D is uncertain. The CDR3 runs 13 residues. Trimming removed 5 bases at V and 7 bases at J, with 12 bases between. Per the germline V gene, CDR1 is MGHDK and CDR2 is SYGVNS. CDR3 in amino acids: CASSPPSLNEQFF. CDR3 bases: TGTGCCAGCAGTCCCCCTTCCTTGAATGAGCAGTTCTTC.

This clone was seen a single time. This rearrangement joins TRBV5-1 to TRBJ1-5, with 7 bases identical to TRBD1. CDR1 SGHRS and CDR2 YFSETQ come from the germline V gene. The CDR3 length is 15 residues. The junction had 3 bases not matched to a gene; V was cut back by 2 bases and J by 1 base. The CDR3 spells CASSFQGGSNQPQHF. The CDR3, as DNA: TGCGCCAGCAGCTTCCAGGGGGGAAGCAATCAGCCCCAGCATTTT.

The chain has TRBV5-1 and TRBJ2-3; the match to TRBD2 covers 12 bases. CDR3 length equals 16 residues. CDR1 is SGHRS and CDR2 is YFSETQ in the germline V gene. The J segment lost 6 bases and the V segment lost 1 base, leaving 6 bases of the junction unmatched. For the CDR3, the DNA is TGCGCCAGCAGCTTGAGACTAGCGGGGGCCAGGGATACGCAGTATTTT. This gives the protein CASSLRLAGARDTQYF.

The CDR3 sequence: CASSPLQGPDQPQHF. CDR3 nucleotides: TGTGCCAGCTCACCACTTCAGGGCCCGGATCAGCCCCAGCATTTT. This chain uses TRBV18 with TRBJ1-5; D possibly corresponds to TRBD1 (5 bases). Germline assignment: CDR1 KGHSH and CDR2 LQKENI. There are 15 residues in the CDR3. V was clipped by 1 base and J by 5 bases, with 12 bases between them.

This clone was picked up a small number of times. The gene calls are TRBV11-2 and TRBJ1-6; D remains unclear. In germline, CDR1 is SGHAT, CDR2 FQNNGV. V was shortened by 5 bases and J by 7 bases, with 12 bases between the two germline ends. The CDR3 length is 14 residues. The CDR3 loop is CASSQRTGNSPLHF. CDR3 nucleotides: TGTGCCAGCAGCCAAAGGACGGGAAATTCACCCCTCCACTTT. The full variable domain, its missing parts supplied by reference TRBV11-2 and TRBJ1-6, is EAGVAQSPRYKIIEKRQSVAFWCNPISGHATLYWYQQILGQGPKLLIQFQNNGVVDDSQLPKDRFSAERLKGVDSTLKIQPAKLEDSAVYLCASSQRTGNSPLHFGNGTRLTVT.

This chain connects TRBV18 to TRBJ1-1; D is unclear. CDR3 length equals 15 residues. The germline V gene has CDR1 KGHSH and CDR2 LQKENI. Between the trimmed V and J ends, which lost 0 bases and 7 bases, there was a span of 15 bases. Here the CDR3 reads CASSPPTAATGEAFF. In nucleotides, the CDR3 is TGTGCCAGCTCACCACCCACAGCGGCGACGGGTGAAGCTTTCTTT.

The DNA of the CDR3 is TGTGCCAGCAGCTTAGCCAGGGGCTCCTACAATGAGCAGTTCTTC. It translates to CASSLARGSYNEQFF. The V and J genes are TRBV11-2 and TRBJ2-1; D is perhaps TRBD1 (6 bases). Trimming left V 1 base short and J 0 bases short, with 7 bases between. Germline-derived CDR1 and CDR2 are SGHAT and FQNNGV. The CDR3 runs to 15 residues. The variable domain in full, with the rest retrieved from reference TRBV11-2 and TRBJ2-1, is EAGVAQSPRYKIIEKRQSVAFWCNPISGHATLYWYQQILGQGPKLLIQFQNNGVVDDSQLPKDRFSAERLKGVDSTLKIQPAKLEDSAVYLCASSLARGSYNEQFFGPGTRLTVL.

In its sample, this clone was seen a few times. The chain combines TRBV4-2 with TRBJ2-7; 8 nucleotides agree with TRBD2. Germline V gives CDR1 LGHNA, CDR2 YNFKEQ. The CDR3 runs 16 residues. The trim removed 2 bases at V and 3 bases at J, leaving 9 bases unmatched. CDR3 loop: CASSQHTQTSVYEQYF. CDR3 nucleotides: TGTGCCAGCAGCCAACACACCCAGACTAGCGTCTACGAGCAGTACTTC.

V gene TRBV10-3 combines with J gene TRBJ1-3, with TRBD1 matching over 7 bases. Germline V gene sequence: CDR1 ENHRY, CDR2 SYGVKD. The CDR3 runs 18 residues. V trimming: 0 bases; J trimming: 0 bases; junction bases outside the gene matches: 8. CDR3 amino acids: CAISESGPGGFSGNTIYF. In DNA form, the CDR3 reads TGTGCCATCAGTGAGTCGGGTCCAGGGGGATTCTCTGGAAACACCATATATTTT.

The rearrangement joins TRBV9 to TRBJ2-5; a weak D match, TRBD1 (5 bases). The germline V gene has CDR1 SGDLS and CDR2 YYNGEE. This CDR3 spans 16 amino acids. The ends were cut back, 4 bases at V and 1 base at J, with 17 bases in the middle. The chain's CDR3 is CASSIQIGHPQETQYF. The CDR3 nucleotides are TGTGCCAGCAGCATACAGATAGGACACCCCCAAGAGACCCAGTACTTC.

The chain joins TRBV9 to TRBJ2-1, with TRBD1 matching over 7 bases. Germline CDR1 is SGDLS and CDR2 is YYNGEE. The V segment lost 3 bases and the J segment 2 bases; nucleotides outside the gene matches: 8. This CDR3 is 16 amino acids long. The CDR3 here is CASSGQGRDAYNEQFF. The CDR3 nucleotides read TGTGCCAGCAGCGGACAGGGAAGGGACGCCTACAATGAGCAGTTCTTC.